These 21 T cell receptor beta chains were sequenced from one sample in a study of T-cell reconstitution after alpha-beta-depleted transplantation in children. Construction of the TCRbeta library involved unique molecular identifiers. TCRdb independently ran MiXCR on the PCR reads; one entry per CDR3 protein. The sample contains hundreds of thousands of distinct CDR3 sequences, 16% of which appear only once. The sample in question was PBMCs, mostly from graft donor cells, obtained 360 days after TCRalphabeta/CD19-depleted stem cell transplant. All receptors come from a male patient aged 2 to 10 who had a stem cell transplant for acute lymphoblastic leukemia, so the T cells may come from the graft donor.

V usage is TRBV12-3 or TRBV12-4 and J usage is TRBJ1-5; D gene uncertain. Trimming took 5 bases from V and 2 from J, leaving 7 bases between them. This CDR3 comprises 13 residues. CDR3 residues: CASSRMGNQPQHF. CDR3 in DNA: TGTGCCAGCAGTCGGATGGGCAATCAGCCCCAGCATTTT.

This clonotype was seen many times. The chain recombines TRBV4-1 with TRBJ2-7; possibly TRBD1 for D (6 bases). Germline CDR1 reads MGHRA; CDR2 reads YSYEKL. Trimming cost V 1 base and J 6 bases, with 19 bases left between them. CDR3 size: 16 residues. CDR3: CASSQVRAGANGEQYF. DNA for the CDR3: TGCGCCAGCAGCCAAGTTAGGGCAGGGGCTAACGGCGAGCAGTACTTC.

V and J are TRBV6-1 and TRBJ2-5, with 11 bases identical to TRBD2. CDR1 is MNHNS and CDR2 is SASEGT in the germline V gene. The CDR3 extends over 16 amino acids. V lost 5 bases to trimming and J lost 0 bases; unmatched junction nucleotides: 5. CDR3 sequence (DNA): TGTGCCAGCAGTACGGGACTAGCGGAGTACCAAGAGACCCAGTACTTC. Translated: CASSTGLAEYQETQYF.

This clonotype was found many times. This sequence joins TRBV28 and TRBJ2-1; D could derive from TRBD1 or TRBD2 (5 bases each). Germline-derived CDR1 and CDR2 are MDHEN and SYDVKM. Trimming took 3 bases from V and 5 from J, leaving 11 bases between them. This CDR3 has 14 residues. The CDR3 loop reads CASSLPGDDNEQFF. The CDR3 region has the DNA TGTGCCAGCAGTTTGCCCGGGGACGACAATGAGCAGTTCTTC.

This clonotype was picked up many times. The V call is TRBV7-9, the J call TRBJ1-4; unclear D gene. Germline values: CDR1 SEHNR, CDR2 FQNEAQ (reference sequence). V was pared by 5 bases and J by 7 bases, with 5 bases between. CDR3 length: 11 amino acids. The CDR3 nucleotides are TGTGCCAGCAGCCGAAGTGAAAAACTGTTTTTT. This gives the protein CASSRSEKLFF.

This clonotype was seen a handful of times. This chain joins TRBV7-9 and TRBJ2-7; D gene uncertain. V shed 5 bases and J shed 7 bases, with 9 bases lying between them. The CDR3 has 11 residues. In germline, CDR1 is SEHNR, CDR2 FQNEAQ (reference sequence). CDR3 bases: TGTGCCAGCAGCCTTCCTGGGGAGCAGTACTTC. Translation: CASSLPGEQYF.

This chain links TRBV7-6 with TRBJ2-1; 8 bases agree with TRBD2. This CDR3 spans 16 amino acids. After removal of 1 base from V and 4 bases from J, the junction contained 6 bases not matched to a gene. The V gene's germline CDR1 is SGHVS and CDR2 FNYEAQ. The CDR3 nucleotides read TGTGCCAGCAGCTTAGTAACCGGGAGGGGGTACAATGAGCAGTTCTTC. The encoded protein is CASSLVTGRGYNEQFF. Together with reference TRBV7-6 and TRBJ2-1, the CDR3 gives the full variable domain: GAGVSQSPRYKVTKRGQDVALRCDPISGHVSLYWYRQALGQGPEFLTYFNYEAQQDKSGLPNDRFSAERPEGSISTLTIQRTEQRDSAMYRCASSLVTGRGYNEQFFGPGTRLTVL.

The V call is TRBV5-1, the J call TRBJ2-5; 8 nucleotides align to TRBD1. This CDR3 spans 17 amino acids. Trimming cost V 4 bases and J 4 bases; bases outside gene matches: 15. The germline V gene has CDR1 SGHRS and CDR2 YFSETQ. CDR3 in DNA: TGCGCCAGCAGCCCGAGCCGACCTGGGACAGGCCCAGAGACCCAGTACTTC. Amino acid sequence: CASSPSRPGTGPETQYF.

V usage is TRBV6-2 or TRBV6-3 and J usage is TRBJ2-2; 11 nucleotides align to TRBD2. Germline V gene data show CDR1 as MNHEY and CDR2 as SVGEGT. This CDR3 spans 18 amino acids. V was pared by 0 bases and J by 6 bases, with 9 bases of the junction left unmatched. Here the CDR3 DNA reads TGTGCCAGCAGTTACTCGCAGGGCACTAGCGGGAGACCCGGGGAGCTGTTTTTT. Translation gives CASSYSQGTSGRPGELFF.

This clonotype was seen repeatedly, ten times or more. The chain combines TRBV5-6 with TRBJ2-2, with D possibly TRBD2 on 5 matching bases. Germline loops: CDR1 SGHDT, CDR2 YYEEEE. V dropped 4 bases and J dropped 3 bases, with 22 bases sitting between them. This CDR3 has 18 amino acids. The CDR3 here is CASSRAWLRAGDTGELFF. The CDR3 DNA reads TGTGCCAGCAGCCGAGCTTGGCTTCGTGCCGGGGACACCGGGGAGCTGTTTTTT.

The CDR3 DNA follows: TGTGCCAGCAGTTCCTTAGCGGGAGGGCTCGCTGGGGCCAACGTCCTGACTTTC. This codes for CASSSLAGGLAGANVLTF. The V gene is TRBV28, the J gene TRBJ2-6; TRBD2 aligns across 11 bases. The germline V gene encodes CDR1 MDHEN and CDR2 SYDVKM. CDR3 length: 18 amino acids. The J segment lost 2 bases and the V segment lost 4 bases, leaving 7 bases of the junction unmatched.

This clonotype turned up a few times. CDR3 amino acids: CSARGAPGRRDSGNTIYF. The CDR3, as DNA: TGCAGTGCTAGAGGTGCCCCGGGGCGAAGGGACTCTGGAAACACCATATATTTT. V usage is TRBV20-1 and J usage is TRBJ1-3; tentative D call: TRBD1 (5 bases). The V end was cut by 1 base, the J end by 0 bases, with 19 bases between. Per germline, CDR1 DFQATT and CDR2 SNEGSKA (reference sequence). The CDR3 covers 18 residues.

This clonotype was detected only a few times. V is TRBV3-1 and J is TRBJ2-3; TRBD2 aligns across 12 bases. In germline, CDR1 is LGHDT, CDR2 YNNKEL (reference sequence). The ends lost 0 bases at V and 4 bases at J; junction bases unmatched: 8. The CDR3 loop spans 18 amino acids. The DNA for the CDR3 is TGTGCCAGCAGCCAAGAGGGGCTAGCGGGAGGGCGTCCAGATACGCAGTATTTT. Its translation: CASSQEGLAGGRPDTQYF.

This chain uses TRBV11-2 with TRBJ2-1, with 10 bases aligning to TRBD2. The CDR3 consists of 17 residues. The V and J ends lost 6 bases and 9 bases, in that order; junction bases with no gene match: 17. CDR1 and CDR2 from the germline V gene are SGHAT and FQNNGV. CDR3 bases: TGTGCCAGCAGGATATCGTTCAGGACTAGCGGAAATCTTGAGCAGTTCTTC. Translation: CASRISFRTSGNLEQFF.

This clonotype was picked up many times. The V and J genes are TRBV29-1 and TRBJ2-1; unclear D gene. The V and J ends lost 5 bases and 0 bases respectively, with 11 bases between them. The CDR3 has 14 residues. The germline CDR1 and CDR2 sequences are SQVTM and ANQGSEA. In DNA, the CDR3 is TGCAGCGTTCCTGACTCAGACTCCTACAATGAGCAGTTCTTC. Protein: CSVPDSDSYNEQFF.

The chain combines TRBV27 with TRBJ2-7, with 10 bases fitting TRBD2. V lost 6 bases to trimming and J lost 5 bases; unmatched junction nucleotides: 13. There are 16 residues in the CDR3. Looked up from germline, CDR1 is MNHEY and CDR2 is SMNVEV (reference sequence). For the CDR3, the DNA is TGTGCCAGCAGCGCGACAAGAGCGGGAGGGCAAGACGAGCAGTACTTC. This codes for CASSATRAGGQDEQYF.

In its sample, this clonotype was seen a few times. CDR3 nucleotide sequence: TGTGCCAGCAGCAAATTGACTAGCGGGAGGGCCTGGACATACAATGAGCAGTTCTTC. It specifies CASSKLTSGRAWTYNEQFF. The chain uses TRBV28 and TRBJ2-1; 14 nucleotides agree with TRBD2. Germline-derived CDR1 and CDR2 are MDHEN and SYDVKM. The junction had 14 bases not matched to a gene; V was cut back by 6 bases and J by 4 bases. There are 19 residues in the CDR3.

This CDR3 reads CASSYPTGESTDTQYF. Written as DNA, the CDR3 is TGTGCCAGCAGTTACCCAACAGGGGAGAGCACAGATACGCAGTATTTT. The rearrangement joins TRBV6-2 or TRBV6-3 to TRBJ2-3; 7 bases align to TRBD1. With 2 bases clipped from V and 0 bases from J, the junction kept 5 bases outside the gene matches. Per germline, CDR1 MNHEY and CDR2 SVGEGT. The CDR3 has 16 residues.

This clonotype turned up a few times. The chain combines TRBV5-5 with TRBJ2-3; a possible D gene is TRBD1 (6 bases). Germline CDR1 is SGHKS and CDR2 is YYEKEE (reference sequence). The CDR3 is made up of 15 amino acids. V dropped 0 bases and J dropped 8 bases, with 16 bases sitting between them. CDR3 loop: CASSLDTQGIGTQYF. The DNA of the CDR3 is TGTGCCAGCAGCTTGGATACCCAGGGGATTGGTACGCAGTATTTT. Variable domain in full (rest from reference TRBV5-5 and TRBJ2-3): DAGVTQSPTHLIKTRGQQVTLRCSPISGHKSVSWYQQVLGQGPQFIFQYYEKEERGRGNFPDRFSARQFPNYSSELNVNALLLGDSALYLCASSLDTQGIGTQYFGPGTRLTVL.

This clonotype was seen more than once but under ten times. V gene TRBV10-3 combines with J gene TRBJ2-7; possible D gene TRBD2, 5 bases. Germline V CDR1 and CDR2: ENHRY, SYGVKD. This CDR3 region has 13 residues. The germline V and J ends were trimmed by 2 bases and 4 bases, with 9 bases remaining between them. CDR3 bases: TGTGCCATCAGTGAGGGGAGCGGATACGAGCAGTACTTC. It encodes CAISEGSGYEQYF.

In its sample, this clonotype was seen many times. The chain recombines TRBV12-3 or TRBV12-4 with TRBJ2-7; D may be TRBD1 (6 bases). V lost 4 bases and J 1 base, leaving 11 bases between the germline ends. CDR3 length equals 14 residues. The CDR3 reads CASSSGDKSYEQYF. The CDR3 DNA reads as TGTGCCAGCAGTTCCGGGGACAAGTCCTACGAGCAGTACTTC.